One sample yielded the 19 T cell receptor beta chains listed below, sequenced in a study of T cell responses to AZD1222 COVID-19 vaccine. Only in-frame clones appear in the TCRdb table, and some are missing; sequencing was by immunoSEQ multiplex PCR. The table includes under 150,000 clones, 87% detected once. The sample here was peripheral blood, taken 28 days after the second AZD1222 dose. Receptors were obtained from an adult who received the AZD1222 COVID-19 vaccine.

The rearrangement joins TRBV27 to TRBJ2-7; no clear D. V was clipped by 5 bases and J by 2 bases, with 13 bases between them. Germline V CDR1 and CDR2: MNHEY, SMNVEV (reference sequence). The CDR3 totals 14 residues. The CDR3, as DNA: TGTGCCAGCAGTCCCTTGACACGGACCTACGAGCAGTACTTC. This gives the protein CASSPLTRTYEQYF.

This chain connects TRBV5-4 to TRBJ1-1; D remains ambiguous. The ends were cut back, 1 base at V and 1 base at J, with 5 bases in the middle. This CDR3 has 13 residues. The germline V gene has CDR1 SGHNT and CDR2 YYREEE (reference sequence). The CDR3 nucleotides read TGTGCCAGCAGCTTGAGCAGGAACACTGAAGCTTTCTTT. It encodes CASSLSRNTEAFF.

The rearrangement uses TRBV5-5 and TRBJ2-3, with 7 bases identical to TRBD2. V lost 10 bases and J lost 5; bases outside the gene matches: 7. This CDR3 contains 12 residues. The germline gives CDR1 SGHKS, CDR2 YYEKEE (reference sequence). Here the CDR3 reads CASRKREDTQYF. The CDR3 bases are TGTGCCTCCAGAAAGCGGGAAGATACGCAGTATTTT.

The chain combines TRBV19 with TRBJ1-2; maybe TRBD1 (6 bases). This CDR3 has 13 amino acids. V was clipped by 5 bases and J by 6 bases, with 13 bases between them. Per germline, CDR1 LNHDA and CDR2 SQIVND (reference sequence). CDR3 amino acids: CASSSQGRDGYTF. Written as DNA, the CDR3 is TGTGCCAGTAGTTCACAGGGAAGGGATGGCTACACCTTC.

The chain employs TRBV18 and TRBJ2-1; D perhaps matches TRBD2 (5 bases). In germline, CDR1 is KGHSH, CDR2 LQKENI. The CDR3 contains 13 residues. With 4 bases removed from V and 4 bases from J, the gap between germline ends came to 8 bases. CDR3 bases: TGTGCCAGCTCACTTAGCGAGTACAATGAGCAGTTCTTC. It is translated as CASSLSEYNEQFF.

The J gene is TRBJ1-5, the V gene TRBV7-8; 7 bases map to TRBD1. The J segment lost 0 bases and the V segment lost 9 bases, leaving 11 bases of the junction unmatched. Germline-derived CDR1 and CDR2 are SGHVS and FQNEAQ. The CDR3 sequence is 16 residues long. The CDR3 loop reads CASGNRGSNSNQPQHF. Here the CDR3 DNA reads TGTGCCAGTGGGAACAGGGGATCGAATAGCAATCAGCCCCAGCATTTT. Complete variable domain (other parts from reference TRBV7-8 and TRBJ1-5): GAGVSQSPRYKVAKRGQDVALRCDPISGHVSLFWYQQALGQGPEFLTYFQNEAQLDKSGLPSDRFFAERPEGSVSTLKIQRTQQEDSAVYLCASGNRGSNSNQPQHFGDGTRLSIL.

The V gene is TRBV19, the J gene TRBJ1-1; D is perhaps TRBD1 (5 bases). The ends were cut back, 3 bases at V and 7 bases at J, with 21 bases in the middle. Looked up from germline, CDR1 is LNHDA and CDR2 is SQIVND (reference sequence). The CDR3 covers 16 residues. This CDR3 reads CASSIGTGRGSNEAFF. DNA of the CDR3: TGTGCCAGTAGTATTGGTACAGGTAGGGGATCAAATGAAGCTTTCTTT.

The chain uses TRBV15 and TRBJ1-4, with 12 positions matching TRBD1. Germline CDR1 LNHNV, CDR2 YYDKDF (reference sequence). V shed 0 bases and J 2 bases; nucleotides not matched to a gene: 4. The CDR3 has 18 residues. The CDR3 sequence: CATSRDLGTGGTNEKLFF. The CDR3 DNA is TGTGCCACCAGCAGAGATCTGGGGACAGGGGGCACTAATGAAAAACTGTTTTTT. The whole variable domain, filled in from reference TRBV15 and TRBJ1-4, reads DAMVIQNPRYQVTQFGKPVTLSCSQTLNHNVMYWYQQKSSQAPKLLFHYYDKDFNNEADTPDNFQSRRPNTSFCFLDIRSPGLGDTAMYLCATSRDLGTGGTNEKLFFGSGTQLSVL.

The chain recombines TRBV7-2 with TRBJ2-3; D uncertain. Per the germline V gene, CDR1 is SGHTA and CDR2 is FQGNSA. This CDR3 region has 12 residues. Trimming left V 5 bases short and J 9 bases short, with 12 bases between. CDR3 nucleotides: TGTGCCAGCAGCCCAGCCGGGCGGACGCAGTATTTT. Translated, it gives CASSPAGRTQYF.

The chain links TRBV11-2 to TRBJ2-4; no clear D. CDR3 length equals 15 residues. V shed 2 bases and J shed 8 bases, with 16 bases lying between them. CDR1 and CDR2 (germline): SGHAT, FQNNGV. CDR3 in amino acids: CASSLRRDSKDIQYF. The CDR3 DNA reads as TGTGCCAGCAGCTTACGGCGAGATTCAAAGGACATTCAGTACTTC.

As DNA, the CDR3 is TGTGCCAGCAGCCTTCTCGCGGGGGGGCCTGGAGAGACCCAGTACTTC. The encoded protein is CASSLLAGGPGETQYF. V gene TRBV3-1 (or the pseudogene TRBV3-2) combines with J gene TRBJ2-5; 9 nucleotides match TRBD2. After removal of 4 bases from V and 4 bases from J, the junction contained 10 bases not matched to a gene. From germline, CDR1 is LGHDT and CDR2 YNNKEL (reference sequence). There are 16 residues in the CDR3.

The chain carries TRBV19 and TRBJ1-1; D may be TRBD1 (5 bases). Germline V lookup: CDR1 LNHDA, CDR2 SQIVND (reference sequence). Trimming cost V 3 bases and J 2 bases, with 7 bases left between them. This CDR3 spans 13 amino acids. In nucleotides, the CDR3 is TGTGCCAGTAGTATTGGGGCTAACACTGAAGCTTTCTTT. Translated, it gives CASSIGANTEAFF.

The chain has TRBV5-1 and TRBJ1-1; perhaps TRBD1 as D (6 bases). Germline values: CDR1 SGHRS, CDR2 YFSETQ. V was pared by 3 bases and J by 4 bases, with 13 bases between. This CDR3 spans 14 amino acids. The CDR3 loop reads CASSSDQGITEAFF. Written as DNA, the CDR3 is TGCGCCAGCAGCTCGGACCAGGGGATCACTGAAGCTTTCTTT.

This chain links TRBV19 with TRBJ1-2; D uncertain. This CDR3 region has 15 residues. Trimming cost V 5 bases and J 3 bases, with 16 bases left between them. The germline V gene has CDR1 LNHDA and CDR2 SQIVND (reference sequence). The chain's CDR3 is CASSPPAVRYYGYTF. The CDR3 nucleotides read TGTGCCAGTAGTCCACCGGCGGTGAGGTACTATGGCTACACCTTC.

This chain uses TRBV24-1 with TRBJ2-2, with D perhaps assigned TRBD1 or TRBD2 (5 bases each). Germline CDR1 reads KGHDR; CDR2 reads SFDVKD. The CDR3 extends over 14 amino acids. Trimming shortened V by 8 bases and J by 3 bases, and 12 bases separated the two germline ends. The CDR3 spells CATKSQGDTGELFF. In DNA form, the CDR3 reads TGTGCCACCAAGAGCCAGGGAGACACCGGGGAGCTGTTTTTT.

The rearrangement uses TRBV4-2 and TRBJ1-1; D is uncertain. The CDR3 consists of 14 residues. Germline V gene lookup returns CDR1 LGHNA and CDR2 YNFKEQ. V dropped 1 base and J dropped 11 bases, with 17 bases sitting between them. This CDR3 reads CASSQGIWGSQAFF. The CDR3 DNA sequence: TGTGCCAGCAGCCAAGGAATCTGGGGAAGTCAGGCTTTCTTT.

This clone was detected ten times or more. V and J are TRBV5-1 and TRBJ2-5; D perhaps matches TRBD2 (5 bases). CDR1 and CDR2 from the germline V gene are SGHRS and YFSETQ. The CDR3 spans 14 residues. Trimming left V 1 base short and J 4 bases short, with 11 bases between. CDR3 nucleotides: TGCGCCAGCAGCTTGTTCAGCGGTTTAGAGACCCAGTACTTC. Encoded protein: CASSLFSGLETQYF.

The rearrangement joins TRBV9 to TRBJ1-2; TRBD1 agrees at 7 bases. The CDR3 covers 15 residues. J was trimmed by 4 bases and V by 7 bases; bases with no gene match: 13. Germline lookup yields CDR1 SGDLS and CDR2 YYNGEE. The CDR3 reads CASSPGGGRGYGYTF. CDR3 bases: TGTGCCAGCTCCCCAGGGGGAGGGAGGGGCTATGGCTACACCTTC.

The rearrangement joins TRBV5-1 to TRBJ2-5; TRBD2 matches at 8 bases. The CDR3 contains 17 residues. Losses at the gene ends were 5 bases for V and 2 bases for J; bases not matched to a gene: 14. The V gene's germline CDR1 is SGHRS and CDR2 YFSETQ. The CDR3 DNA reads TGCGCCAGCAGTTCAACGCTGGGGGCGGGGGGACAAGAGACCCAGTACTTC. It yields the protein CASSSTLGAGGQETQYF.